A single sample is the source of the 7 T cell receptor beta chains below, sequenced in a study of T cell responses to AZD1222 COVID-19 vaccine (dated by TCRdb to about 2021). The library was prepared using the immunoSEQ multiplex PCR assay. Not all clones reach the TCRdb copy of this immuneACCESS table, which keeps in-frame sequences only. Checked studies attribute under half of the gap to unresolved V genes and leave the rest unexplained. This sample comprises 18,000 or so clones, roughly 91% of them detected only once. In total, the top ten clones hold 8.7% of the sample. This sample's time point label indicates: about 28 days (+/-7) after the second vaccine dose. The input for sequencing was peripheral blood, taken 28 days after the second AZD1222 dose. The receptors originated from an adult who received the AZD1222 COVID-19 vaccine.

The chain links TRBV14 to TRBJ2-1; TRBD1 agrees at 7 bases. The CDR3 runs to 15 residues. CDR1 is SGHDN, CDR2 FVKESK, per germline. Trimming cost V 5 bases and J 2 bases; bases outside gene matches: 6. CDR3 protein: CASSATGVTYNEQFF. The CDR3 DNA reads TGTGCCAGCAGCGCCACAGGGGTGACCTACAATGAGCAGTTCTTC.

The chain joins TRBV7-2 to TRBJ2-3; D is ambiguous. Trimming pared 5 bases from V and 0 bases from J, leaving 9 bases between. The CDR3 is made up of 14 amino acids. CDR1 SGHTA and CDR2 FQGNSA come from the germline V gene. Here the CDR3 DNA reads TGTGCCAGCAGCCTTCGGGCGAGCACAGATACGCAGTATTTT. This gives the protein CASSLRASTDTQYF. Full variable domain (rest looked up from reference TRBV7-2 and TRBJ2-3): GAGVSQSPSNKVTEKGKDVELRCDPISGHTALYWYRQSLGQGLEFLIYFQGNSAPDKSGLPSDRFSAERTGGSVSTLTIQRTQQEDSAVYLCASSLRASTDTQYFGPGTRLTVL.

CDR3 coding DNA: TGCGCCAGCAGTCAATGTGCGGGGTACCTATACAATGAGCAGTTCTTC. Protein: CASSQCAGYLYNEQFF. This chain connects TRBV23-1 to TRBJ2-1; D might be TRBD2 (6 bases). TRBV23-1 is an ORF for which the function is uncertain. The V and J ends lost 1 base and 4 bases respectively, with 14 bases between them. The CDR3 loop spans 16 amino acids.

The V gene is TRBV4-1, the J gene TRBJ2-7; 8 bases are shared with TRBD2. This CDR3 contains 15 residues. Trimming cost V 0 bases and J 2 bases; bases outside gene matches: 3. Germline lookup yields CDR1 MGHRA and CDR2 YSYEKL. This CDR3 reads CASSQEISGAYEQYV. The CDR3 bases are TGCGCCAGCAGCCAAGAGATTAGCGGGGCCTACGAGCAGTACGTC.

The rearrangement joins TRBV27 to TRBJ1-5; tentative D call: TRBD1 (6 bases). V was cut by 3 bases and J by 7 bases, with 19 bases left in between. CDR1 is MNHEY, CDR2 SMNVEV, per germline (reference sequence). CDR3 length: 16 amino acids. In nucleotides, the CDR3 is TGTGCCAGCAGTTTTTTTGGGGGCAGGGCAGAGCAGCCCCAGCATTTT. The encoded protein is CASSFFGGRAEQPQHF.

This sequence joins TRBV9 and TRBJ2-4, with 13 bases matching TRBD2. After removal of 0 bases from V and 5 bases from J, the junction contained 11 bases not matched to a gene. This CDR3 is 19 amino acids long. Germline assignment: CDR1 SGDLS and CDR2 YYNGEE. The CDR3 DNA follows: TGTGCCAGCAGCGTAGCTCCTTTTAGGACTAGCGGGAGAGAAAACATTCAGTACTTC. This gives the protein CASSVAPFRTSGRENIQYF.

For the CDR3, the DNA is TGTGCCAGCTCTCCCGGGACGCTTTCCTACGAGCAGTACTTC. Translation gives CASSPGTLSYEQYF. The chain recombines TRBV18 with TRBJ2-7; D may correspond to TRBD1 or TRBD2 (5 bases each). Trimming cost V 6 bases and J 1 base, with 13 bases left between them. This CDR3 is 14 amino acids long. Germline-derived CDR1 and CDR2 are KGHSH and LQKENI.